Below are 14 T cell receptor beta chains sequenced from a single sample in a study of blood T cell repertoires in COVID-19. The method was immunoSEQ multiplex PCR; TCRdb's version includes in-frame clones alone and lacks a portion of them. The table lists 150,000 to 200,000 clones, about four fifths of them singletons. Input material: peripheral blood. These receptors were obtained from a woman aged 80 or over with COVID-19, enrolled during active disease.

The CDR3 reads CASSLVRGDGYTF. The CDR3 DNA reads TGTGCCAGCAGCTTGGTACGGGGAGATGGCTACACCTTC. The rearrangement links TRBV5-4 to TRBJ1-2; D is unresolved. The germline V and J ends were trimmed by 0 bases and 6 bases, with 9 bases remaining between them. CDR1 SGHNT and CDR2 YYREEE come from the germline V gene (reference sequence). CDR3 size: 13 residues.

The genes are TRBV14 and TRBJ2-1; D is unresolved. The CDR3 consists of 14 residues. V was trimmed by 1 base and J by 3 bases, leaving 7 bases between them. CDR1 SGHDN and CDR2 FVKESK come from the germline V gene. The CDR3 DNA sequence: TGTGCCAGCAGCCAAGGGTCGGGCTACAATGAGCAGTTCTTC. Translating it yields CASSQGSGYNEQFF.

This clone came up once. Other DNA variants within this sample encode the same CDR3. The V call is TRBV9, the J call TRBJ2-5, with D tentatively TRBD1 (5 bases). The V gene's germline CDR1 is SGDLS and CDR2 YYNGEE. V was shortened by 2 bases and J by 3 bases, with 8 bases between the two germline ends. CDR3 length: 13 amino acids. The CDR3 DNA is TGTGCCAGCAGCGTCGGCAGGGAAGAGACCCAGTACTTC. It yields the protein CASSVGREETQYF.

The chain combines TRBV5-4 with TRBJ2-5; the D is unclear. The CDR3 sequence is 14 residues long. The V and J ends lost 0 bases and 2 bases respectively, with 8 bases between them. Germline V lookup: CDR1 SGHNT, CDR2 YYREEE (reference sequence). CDR3 bases: TGTGCCAGCAGCTTGGACGGGTTTCAAGAGACCCAGTACTTC. It codes for CASSLDGFQETQYF. Together with reference TRBV5-4 and TRBJ2-5, the CDR3 gives the full variable domain: ETGVTQSPTHLIKTRGQQVTLRCSSQSGHNTVSWYQQALGQGPQFIFQYYREEENGRGNFPPRFSGLQFPNYSSELNVNALELDDSALYLCASSLDGFQETQYFGPGTRLLVL.

The CDR3: CASSVQGANGSPLHF. CDR3 DNA: TGTGCCAGCAGCGTACAGGGGGCAAATGGTTCACCCCTCCACTTT. The chain joins TRBV11-1 to TRBJ1-6; 9 bases fit TRBD1. Germline-derived CDR1 and CDR2 are SGHAT and FQDESV (reference sequence). V trimming: 5 bases; J trimming: 9 bases; junction bases outside the gene matches: 8. This CDR3 is 15 amino acids long.

In the case of this clone: Sequence at one end of the junction differs from germline and may be a read error. The V and J genes are TRBV5-4 and TRBJ1-5, with a weak D call TRBD1 (5 bases). Germline V gene sequence: CDR1 SGHNT, CDR2 YYREEE (reference sequence). The CDR3 extends over 13 amino acids. CDR3 protein: CASSHDSSQPQHF. In DNA, the CDR3 is TGTGCCAGCAGCCACGACAGCAGTCAGCCCCAGCATTTT.

The chain combines TRBV6-2 or TRBV6-3 with TRBJ1-6; 9 bases map to TRBD1. The CDR3 has 17 residues. V trimming: 4 bases; J trimming: 3 bases; junction bases outside the gene matches: 7. Germline V gene data show CDR1 as MNHEY and CDR2 as SVGEGT. CDR3 sequence reads: CASSSTDRGFYNSPLHF. The CDR3 DNA follows: TGTGCCAGCAGTTCCACGGACAGGGGTTTCTATAATTCACCCCTCCACTTT.

This clone was picked up one time. This chain joins TRBV5-4 and TRBJ1-2; tentatively, D is TRBD1 (6 bases). The CDR3 spans 13 residues. Germline CDR1 and CDR2: SGHNT and YYREEE (reference sequence). Trimming shortened V by 3 bases and J by 2 bases, and 8 bases separated the two germline ends. The CDR3 here is CASSWGQNYGYTF. CDR3 sequence (DNA): TGTGCCAGCAGCTGGGGACAAAACTATGGCTACACCTTC.

The genes are TRBV18 and TRBJ2-6, with a possible D match to TRBD1 (6 bases). The V gene lost 3 bases and the J gene lost 0 bases, with 12 bases spanning the gap. Per germline, CDR1 KGHSH and CDR2 LQKENI. This CDR3 is built from 17 residues. CDR3 bases: TGTGCCAGCTCACCGAGACAGGCTAGCTCTGGGGCCAACGTCCTGACTTTC. Protein: CASSPRQASSGANVLTF.

The chain employs TRBV27 and TRBJ2-5; 10 positions agree with TRBD2. This CDR3 comprises 16 residues. From germline, CDR1 is MNHEY and CDR2 SMNVEV (reference sequence). V shed 2 bases, J shed 4 bases, and the junction held 7 bases outside the gene matches. This CDR3 is CASSLRLTSGRETQYF. DNA for the CDR3: TGTGCCAGCAGTTTACGCTTGACTAGCGGGCGAGAGACCCAGTACTTC.

This clone was seen a handful of times. The rearrangement joins TRBV5-1 to TRBJ1-2; 7 nucleotides agree with TRBD1. CDR3 length equals 13 residues. Germline CDR1 reads SGHRS; CDR2 reads YFSETQ. Unmatched junction bases numbered 5, after V lost 2 bases and J lost 7 bases. CDR3 in amino acids: CASSFDRVSGYTF. In DNA form, the CDR3 reads TGCGCCAGCAGCTTCGACAGGGTGTCTGGCTACACCTTC. The full variable domain, rest sourced from reference TRBV5-1 and TRBJ1-2, is KAGVTQTPRYLIKTRGQQVTLSCSPISGHRSVSWYQQTPGQGLQFLFEYFSETQRNKGNFPGRFSGRQFSNSRSEMNVSTLELGDSALYLCASSFDRVSGYTFGSGTRLTVV.

The chain is built from TRBV20-1 and TRBJ2-5, with D possibly being TRBD1 (6 bases). Trimming removed 6 bases at V and 5 bases at J, with 10 bases between. Germline-derived CDR1 and CDR2 are DFQATT and SNEGSKA (reference sequence). The CDR3 covers 11 residues. The CDR3 DNA sequence: TGCAGTGCGGGGGCACGGGAGACCCAGTACTTC. Its translation: CSAGARETQYF.

The gene calls are TRBV3-1 (or the pseudogene TRBV3-2) and TRBJ2-7, with 7 bases identical to TRBD1. V lost 0 bases to trimming and J lost 6 bases; unmatched junction nucleotides: 5. The CDR3 totals 14 residues. Germline loops: CDR1 LGHDT, CDR2 YNNKEL (reference sequence). CDR3 amino acids: CASSQEDRAGEQYF. The CDR3 nucleotides are TGTGCCAGCAGCCAAGAAGACAGGGCAGGCGAGCAGTACTTC.

The rearrangement uses TRBV20-1 and TRBJ2-7; D gene uncertain. From germline, CDR1 is DFQATT and CDR2 SNEGSKA (reference sequence). The V end was cut by 3 bases, the J end by 5 bases, with 14 bases between. CDR3 length equals 13 residues. CDR3 sequence reads: CSASSQNHHEQYF. In nucleotides, the CDR3 is TGCAGTGCTAGTAGTCAGAACCACCACGAGCAGTACTTC.